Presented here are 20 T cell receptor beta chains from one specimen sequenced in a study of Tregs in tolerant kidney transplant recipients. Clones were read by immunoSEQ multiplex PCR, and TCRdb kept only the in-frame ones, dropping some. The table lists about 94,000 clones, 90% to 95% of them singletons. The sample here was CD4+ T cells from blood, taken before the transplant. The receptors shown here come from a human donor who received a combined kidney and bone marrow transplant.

The CDR3 region is CASSPPSGRTDTQYF. CDR3 in DNA: TGTGCCAGCTCACCACCTAGCGGGAGAACAGATACGCAGTATTTT. The chain uses TRBV18 and TRBJ2-3, with 9 positions matching TRBD2. The germline gives CDR1 KGHSH, CDR2 LQKENI. This CDR3 is built from 15 residues. V lost 0 bases to trimming and J lost 3 bases; unmatched junction nucleotides: 1.

CDR3: CASSSGTSGGSRTGELFF. CDR3 DNA sequence: TGTGCCAGCAGCTCGGGAACTAGCGGGGGTAGTAGAACCGGGGAGCTGTTTTTT. V usage is TRBV7-2 and J usage is TRBJ2-2, with 11 bases lining up with TRBD2. Germline V gene data show CDR1 as SGHTA and CDR2 as FQGNSA. The CDR3 covers 18 residues. The trim removed 4 bases at V and 5 bases at J, leaving 12 bases unmatched.

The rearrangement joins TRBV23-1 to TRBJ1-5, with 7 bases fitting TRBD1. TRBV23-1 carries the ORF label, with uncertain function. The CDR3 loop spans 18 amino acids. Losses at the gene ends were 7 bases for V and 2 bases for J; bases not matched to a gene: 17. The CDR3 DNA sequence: TGCGCCAGCAAGGTTAAAGTCAGGGGGGCGAGTTGCAATCAGCCCCAGCATTTT. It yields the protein CASKVKVRGASCNQPQHF.

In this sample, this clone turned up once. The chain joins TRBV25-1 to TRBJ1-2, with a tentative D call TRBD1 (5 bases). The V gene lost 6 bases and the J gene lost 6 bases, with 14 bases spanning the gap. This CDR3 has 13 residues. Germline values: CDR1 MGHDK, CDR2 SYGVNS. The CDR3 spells CASSAGGAHGYTF. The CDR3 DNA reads TGTGCCAGCAGCGCCGGAGGGGCCCATGGCTACACCTTC.

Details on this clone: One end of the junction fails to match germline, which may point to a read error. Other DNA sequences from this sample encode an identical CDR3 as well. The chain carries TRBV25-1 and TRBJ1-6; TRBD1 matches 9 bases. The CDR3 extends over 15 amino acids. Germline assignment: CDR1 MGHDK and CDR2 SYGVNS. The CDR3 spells CASRQTGGVNSPLHF. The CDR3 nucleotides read TGTGCCAGCAGGCAGACAGGGGGAGTTAATTCCCCCCTCCACTTT. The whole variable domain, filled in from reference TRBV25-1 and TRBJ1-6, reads EADIYQTPRYLVIGTGKKITLECSQTMGHDKMYWYQQDPGMELHLIHYSYGVNSTEKGDLSSESTVSRIRTEHFPLTLESARPSHTSQYLCASRQTGGVNSPLHFGNGTRLTVT.

The CDR3 DNA reads as TGTGCCAGCAGCTTAACTTCAACGGGTGGAACTGAAGCTTTCTTT. It encodes CASSLTSTGGTEAFF. This chain connects TRBV7-3 to TRBJ1-1; D is undetermined. Germline V gives CDR1 SGHTA, CDR2 FQGTGA. Trimming pared 0 bases from V and 5 bases from J, leaving 13 bases between. This CDR3 spans 15 amino acids.

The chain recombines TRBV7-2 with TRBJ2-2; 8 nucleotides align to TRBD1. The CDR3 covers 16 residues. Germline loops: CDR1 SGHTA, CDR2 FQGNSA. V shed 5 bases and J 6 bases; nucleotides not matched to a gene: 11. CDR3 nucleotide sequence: TGTGCCAGCAGCCCCATTGCACAGGGGGGAGCCGGGGAGCTGTTTTTT. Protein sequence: CASSPIAQGGAGELFF.

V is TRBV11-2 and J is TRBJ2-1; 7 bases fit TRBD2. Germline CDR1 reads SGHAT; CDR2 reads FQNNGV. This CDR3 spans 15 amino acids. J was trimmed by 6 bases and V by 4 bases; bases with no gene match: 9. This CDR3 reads CASSSGLSGRNEQFF. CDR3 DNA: TGTGCCAGCAGCTCGGGACTATCCGGACGCAATGAGCAGTTCTTC.

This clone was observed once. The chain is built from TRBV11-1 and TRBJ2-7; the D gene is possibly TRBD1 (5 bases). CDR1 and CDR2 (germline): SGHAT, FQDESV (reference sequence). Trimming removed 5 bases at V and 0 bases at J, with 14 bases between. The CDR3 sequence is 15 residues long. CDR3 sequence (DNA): TGTGCCAGCAGCCCCAGACAGAGAATCTCCTACGAGCAGTACTTC. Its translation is CASSPRQRISYEQYF. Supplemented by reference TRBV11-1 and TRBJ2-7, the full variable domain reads EAEVAQSPRYKITEKSQAVAFWCDPISGHATLYWYRQILGQGPELLVQFQDESVVDDSQLPKDRFSAERLKGVDSTLKIQPAELGDSAMYLCASSPRQRISYEQYFGPGTRLTVT.

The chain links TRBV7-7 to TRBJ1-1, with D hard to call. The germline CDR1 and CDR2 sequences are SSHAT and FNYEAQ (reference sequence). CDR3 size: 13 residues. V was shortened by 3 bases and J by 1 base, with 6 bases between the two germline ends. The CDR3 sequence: CASSFTRNTEAFF. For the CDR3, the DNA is TGTGCCAGCAGCTTTACTAGGAACACTGAAGCTTTCTTT.

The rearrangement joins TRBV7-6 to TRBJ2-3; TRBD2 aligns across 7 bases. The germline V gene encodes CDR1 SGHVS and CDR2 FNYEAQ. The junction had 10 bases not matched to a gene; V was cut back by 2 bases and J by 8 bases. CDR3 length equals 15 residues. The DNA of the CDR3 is TGTGCCAGCAGCTTAACGGTGACTAGCCTGGCTACGCAGTATTTT. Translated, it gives CASSLTVTSLATQYF. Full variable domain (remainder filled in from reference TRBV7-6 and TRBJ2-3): GAGVSQSPRYKVTKRGQDVALRCDPISGHVSLYWYRQALGQGPEFLTYFNYEAQQDKSGLPNDRFSAERPEGSISTLTIQRTEQRDSAMYRCASSLTVTSLATQYFGPGTRLTVL.

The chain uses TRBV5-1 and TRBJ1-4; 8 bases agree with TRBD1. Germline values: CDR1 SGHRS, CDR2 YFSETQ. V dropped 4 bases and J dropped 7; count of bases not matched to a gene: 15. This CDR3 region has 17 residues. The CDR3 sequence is CASSPGQASYGGEKLFF. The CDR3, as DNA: TGCGCCAGCAGCCCGGGACAGGCTTCTTACGGAGGTGAAAAACTGTTTTTT.

CDR3 protein: CASRSTGTGGYEQYF. The CDR3 DNA sequence: TGTGCCAGTAGGTCTACCGGGACAGGGGGCTACGAGCAGTACTTC. The gene calls are TRBV19 and TRBJ2-7, with 11 bases fitting TRBD1. This CDR3 is built from 15 residues. Germline CDR1 and CDR2: LNHDA and SQIVND (reference sequence). V lost 6 bases to trimming and J lost 3 bases; unmatched junction nucleotides: 7.

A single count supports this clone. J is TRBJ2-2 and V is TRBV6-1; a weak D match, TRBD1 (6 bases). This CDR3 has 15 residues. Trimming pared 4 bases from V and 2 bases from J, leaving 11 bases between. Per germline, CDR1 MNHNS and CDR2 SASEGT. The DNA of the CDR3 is TGTGCCAGCAGTGCGACAGGACAAAACACCGGGGAGCTGTTTTTT. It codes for CASSATGQNTGELFF.

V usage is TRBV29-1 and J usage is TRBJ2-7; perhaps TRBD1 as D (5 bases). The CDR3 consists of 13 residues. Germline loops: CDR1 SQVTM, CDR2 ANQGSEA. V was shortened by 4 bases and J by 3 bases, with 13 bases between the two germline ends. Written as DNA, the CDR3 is TGCAGCGTTGCCCTCCAGGGTCTCTACGAGCAGTACTTC. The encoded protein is CSVALQGLYEQYF.

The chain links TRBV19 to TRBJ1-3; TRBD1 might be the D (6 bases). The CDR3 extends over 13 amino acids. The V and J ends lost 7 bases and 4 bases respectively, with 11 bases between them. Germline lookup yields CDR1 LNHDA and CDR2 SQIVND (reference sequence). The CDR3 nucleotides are TGTGCCAGTAAACAGGGTCTGGGAAACACCATATATTTT. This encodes CASKQGLGNTIYF.

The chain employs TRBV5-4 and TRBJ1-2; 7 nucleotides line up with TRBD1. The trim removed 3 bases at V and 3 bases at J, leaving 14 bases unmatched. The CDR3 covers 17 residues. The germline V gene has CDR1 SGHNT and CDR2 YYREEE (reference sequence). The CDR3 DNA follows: TGTGCCAGCAGCTCAGGGGGGCAGAGCAGAGGATACTATGGCTACACCTTC. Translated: CASSSGGQSRGYYGYTF.

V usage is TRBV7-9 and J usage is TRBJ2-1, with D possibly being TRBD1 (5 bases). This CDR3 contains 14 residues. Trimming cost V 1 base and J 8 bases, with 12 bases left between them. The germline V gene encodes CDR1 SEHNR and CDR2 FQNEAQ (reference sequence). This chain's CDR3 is CASSLEIGVYEQFF. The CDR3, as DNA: TGTGCCAGCAGCTTAGAAATAGGGGTCTATGAGCAGTTCTTC.

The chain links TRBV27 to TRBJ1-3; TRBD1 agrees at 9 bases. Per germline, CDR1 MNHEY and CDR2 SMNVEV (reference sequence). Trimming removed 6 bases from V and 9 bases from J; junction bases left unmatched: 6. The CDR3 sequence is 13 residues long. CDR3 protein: CASRETGGTTIYF. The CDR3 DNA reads TGTGCCAGCAGAGAGACAGGGGGTACCACCATATATTTT.

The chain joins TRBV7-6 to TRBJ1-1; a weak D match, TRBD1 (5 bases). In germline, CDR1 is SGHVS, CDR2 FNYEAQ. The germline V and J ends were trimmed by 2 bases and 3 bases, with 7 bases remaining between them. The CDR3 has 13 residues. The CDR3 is CASSLIQDTEAFF. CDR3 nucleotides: TGTGCCAGCAGCTTAATACAGGACACTGAAGCTTTCTTT.